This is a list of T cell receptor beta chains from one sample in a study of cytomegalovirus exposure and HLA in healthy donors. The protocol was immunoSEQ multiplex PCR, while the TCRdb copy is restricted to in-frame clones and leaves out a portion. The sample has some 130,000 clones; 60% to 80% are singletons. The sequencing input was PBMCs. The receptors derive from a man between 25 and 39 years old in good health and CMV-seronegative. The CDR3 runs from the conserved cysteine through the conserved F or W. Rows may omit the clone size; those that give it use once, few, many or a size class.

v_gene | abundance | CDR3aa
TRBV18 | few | CASSPPQETQYF
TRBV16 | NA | CASSPHSQANQPQHF
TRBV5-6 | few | CASSSPGLAGGGSYNEQFF
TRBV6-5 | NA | CASRVAGGDYEQYF
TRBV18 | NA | CASSSQGQGQGKYF
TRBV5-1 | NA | CASSLAGLVGELFF
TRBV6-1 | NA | CASSQGQGGNTIYF
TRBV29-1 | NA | CSVRDRGDTGELFF
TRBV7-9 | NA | CASSLVASGIGETQYF
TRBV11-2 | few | CASSLGSGVVGQETQYF
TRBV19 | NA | CASSIGAGYPQPQHF
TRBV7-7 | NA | CASSPDSGRATGELFF
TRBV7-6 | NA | CASSITGGTGELFF
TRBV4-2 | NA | CASSQDPAREGYTF
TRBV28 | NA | CASSGRFGRSNQPQHF
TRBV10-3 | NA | CAISEGLAGAYEQYF
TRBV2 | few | CASRGDNEKLFF
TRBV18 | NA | CASSPSGQSSYEQYF
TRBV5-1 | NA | CASRQGLSADTQYF
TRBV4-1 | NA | CASSLTSGYDTGELFF
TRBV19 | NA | CASSIGQGLPEAFF
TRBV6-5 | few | CASRAGLNYGYTF
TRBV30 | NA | CAFGQGFSSNQPQHF
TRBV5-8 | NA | CASRAFGSSYNEQFF
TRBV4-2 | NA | CASSQEWAALRFF
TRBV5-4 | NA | CASSYGSGTYNEQFF
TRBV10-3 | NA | CAISELGEGQAEQFF
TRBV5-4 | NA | CASSWGGQGPISYEQYF
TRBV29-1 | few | CSVAVGTGGVYGYTF
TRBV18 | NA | CASSPLTSGRGYEQYF
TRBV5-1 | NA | CASSAHRGAGANVLTF
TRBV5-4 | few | CASSPTGLANYGYTF
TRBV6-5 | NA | CASRRQGVYEQYF
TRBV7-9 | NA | CASSPVLEAFF
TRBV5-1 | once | CASSSIPAGEQYF
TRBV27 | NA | CASDHWAFYGYTF
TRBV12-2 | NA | CASRLQGAYEQYF
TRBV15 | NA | CATSSGPLASYNEQFF
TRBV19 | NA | CASSIEWTSGRKQFF
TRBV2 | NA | CASSEQDYGYTF
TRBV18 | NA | CASSLGDSPTYEQYF
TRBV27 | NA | CASSPWTSGKTNEQFF
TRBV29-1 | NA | CSVDLSGYGYTF
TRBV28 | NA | CASSSPRGPDTQYF
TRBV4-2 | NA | CASSQDTVGGTSGSNEQFF
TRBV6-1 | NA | CASSEVLRGTSQAYNEQFF
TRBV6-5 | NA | CASRFQGAVYGYTF
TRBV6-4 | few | CASRGWGGWGNTIYF
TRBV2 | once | CASRYGQGNTGELFF
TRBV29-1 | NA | CSVGELAGSAKNIQYF